Shown below are 11 T cell receptor beta chains from a single sample sequenced in a study of blood T cell repertoires in COVID-19. Clones were read by immunoSEQ multiplex PCR, and TCRdb kept only the in-frame ones, dropping some. The sample includes fewer than 65,000 clones, approximately 85% of them seen just once. Source material: peripheral blood. The receptors derive from a human donor in a cohort sampled during active COVID-19.

The chain couples TRBV5-5 to TRBJ1-5; a weak D match, TRBD1 (5 bases). Germline lookup yields CDR1 SGHKS and CDR2 YYEKEE (reference sequence). CDR3 length equals 16 residues. Trimming left V 0 bases short and J 0 bases short, with 10 bases between. In DNA form, the CDR3 reads TGTGCCAGCAGCTTGGAGGGGACTAATAGCAATCAGCCCCAGCATTTT. Translating gives CASSLEGTNSNQPQHF.

The chain uses TRBV2 and TRBJ1-3; D remains ambiguous. Germline lookup yields CDR1 SNHLY and CDR2 FYNNEI. V lost 2 bases, J lost 2 bases, and 7 bases lay in between. The CDR3 length is 14 residues. CDR3 nucleotide sequence: TGTGCCAGCAGTGAACTTTCTCCTGGAAACACCATATATTTT. This encodes CASSELSPGNTIYF.

V gene TRBV9 combines with J gene TRBJ1-1; TRBD1 matches 7 bases. CDR3 length: 15 amino acids. Germline assignment: CDR1 SGDLS and CDR2 YYNGEE. J was trimmed by 0 bases and V by 2 bases; bases with no gene match: 4. Here the CDR3 reads CASSVRDSLNTEAFF. In nucleotides, the CDR3 is TGTGCCAGCAGCGTCAGGGACAGCTTGAACACTGAAGCTTTCTTT. Combining the CDR3 with reference TRBV9 and TRBJ1-1 gives the whole variable domain DSGVTQTPKHLITATGQRVTLRCSPRSGDLSVYWYQQSLDQGLQFLIQYYNGEERAKGNILERFSAQQFPDLHSELNLSSLELGDSALYFCASSVRDSLNTEAFFGQGTRLTVV.

This clone showed up just once. The genes are TRBV12-5 and TRBJ2-5; 7 bases are a match to TRBD2. V lost 7 bases, J lost 8 bases, and 10 bases stayed unmatched. Germline V CDR1 and CDR2: LGHNT, FRNRAP. The CDR3 contains 13 residues. The CDR3 is CASATGGGLTQYF. In nucleotides, the CDR3 is TGTGCTAGTGCTACCGGCGGGGGTTTAACCCAGTACTTC. The full variable domain, with the rest looked up from reference TRBV12-5 and TRBJ2-5, is DARVTQTPRHKVTEMGQEVTMRCQPILGHNTVFWYRQTMMQGLELLAYFRNRAPLDDSGMPKDRFSAEMPDATLATLKIQPSEPRDSAVYFCASATGGGLTQYFGPGTRLLVL.

V and J are TRBV4-3 and TRBJ1-4; 9 nucleotides align to TRBD1. Germline assignment: CDR1 LGHNA and CDR2 YSLEER. CDR3 length: 15 amino acids. V dropped 1 base and J dropped 8; count of bases not matched to a gene: 5. This CDR3 reads CASSQAGTGREKLFF. In DNA form, the CDR3 reads TGCGCCAGCAGCCAAGCCGGGACAGGGCGGGAAAAACTGTTTTTT.

The chain joins TRBV5-8 to TRBJ2-5, with 9 bases that match TRBD1. CDR1 SGHTS and CDR2 YDEGEE come from the germline V gene. The CDR3 spans 15 residues. V lost 4 bases, J lost 2 bases, and 6 bases stayed unmatched. The CDR3 DNA reads as TGTGCCAGCAGCAAGGGACAGGGTTGGCAAGAGACCCAGTACTTC. This encodes CASSKGQGWQETQYF.

This clone has only one observation. This rearrangement joins TRBV7-2 to TRBJ2-5, with TRBD2 matching over 12 bases. The V segment lost 6 bases and the J segment 2 bases; nucleotides outside the gene matches: 4. Per germline, CDR1 SGHTA and CDR2 FQGNSA. CDR3 length equals 15 residues. The DNA of the CDR3 is TGTGCCAGCAGGAGACTAGCGGGGGATCAAGAGACCCAGTACTTC. Its translation: CASRRLAGDQETQYF.

The CDR3 here is CASLAGGPSDTQYF. The CDR3 DNA reads TGTGCCAGTCTAGCGGGGGGGCCTTCAGATACGCAGTATTTT. V is TRBV19 and J is TRBJ2-3; 12 bases are shared with TRBD2. Germline assignment: CDR1 LNHDA and CDR2 SQIVND (reference sequence). Losses at the gene ends were 8 bases for V and 4 bases for J; bases not matched to a gene: 4. The CDR3 runs 14 residues. The entire variable domain, with the rest obtained from reference TRBV19 and TRBJ2-3, is as follows: DGGITQSPKYLFRKEGQNVTLSCEQNLNHDAMYWYRQDPGQGLRLIYYSQIVNDFQKGDIAEGYSVSREKKESFPLTVTSAQKNPTAFYLCASLAGGPSDTQYFGPGTRLTVL.

CDR3 DNA sequence: TGCAGCGTTGACAGGGATTGGGGCTACACCTTC. Its translation: CSVDRDWGYTF. The chain joins TRBV29-1 to TRBJ1-2; weak D call: TRBD1 (5 bases). The germline V and J ends were trimmed by 3 bases and 8 bases, with 10 bases remaining between them. This CDR3 has 11 residues. Per germline, CDR1 SQVTM and CDR2 ANQGSEA.

This chain uses TRBV11-3 with TRBJ2-5; maybe TRBD2 (6 bases). The CDR3 is 18 amino acids. V was pared by 5 bases and J by 3 bases, with 25 bases between. The germline gives CDR1 SGHNT, CDR2 YENEEA. CDR3 DNA sequence: TGTGCCAGCAGCACACTCTACGGGACTGGTGACTCAAAAGAGACCCAGTACTTC. Its protein is CASSTLYGTGDSKETQYF.

V and J are TRBV12-3 or TRBV12-4 and TRBJ1-1; 7 bases line up with TRBD1. V trimming: 5 bases; J trimming: 10 bases; junction bases outside the gene matches: 7. This CDR3 comprises 12 residues. The CDR3 loop is CASSQTGQAAFF. The CDR3 DNA follows: TGTGCCAGCAGTCAGACAGGGCAGGCAGCTTTCTTT.